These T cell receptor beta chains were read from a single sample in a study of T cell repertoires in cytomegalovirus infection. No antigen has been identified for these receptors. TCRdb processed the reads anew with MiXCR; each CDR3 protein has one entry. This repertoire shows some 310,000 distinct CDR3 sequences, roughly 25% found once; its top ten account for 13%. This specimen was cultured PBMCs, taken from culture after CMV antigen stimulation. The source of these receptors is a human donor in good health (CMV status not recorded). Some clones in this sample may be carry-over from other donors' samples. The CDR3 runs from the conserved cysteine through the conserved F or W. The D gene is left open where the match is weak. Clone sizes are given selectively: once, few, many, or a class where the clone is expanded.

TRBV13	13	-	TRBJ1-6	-	CASRQGAGTPLHF	TGTGCCAGCAGGCAAGGCGCAGGAACACCCCTCCACTTT
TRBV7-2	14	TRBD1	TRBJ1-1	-	CASSLRGTRSEAFF	TGTGCCAGCAGCCTCAGGGGGACGAGGTCTGAAGCTTTCTTT
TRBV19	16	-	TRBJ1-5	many	CASSIAKTDPGGAQHF	TGTGCCAGTAGTATAGCTAAGACGGACCCCGGGGGAGCCCAGCATTTT
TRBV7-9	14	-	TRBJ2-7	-	CASSISGTRYEQYF	TGTGCCAGCAGCATTAGCGGTACGAGATACGAGCAGTACTTC
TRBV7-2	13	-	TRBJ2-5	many	CASSRTAEETQYF	TGTGCCAGCAGCCGGACTGCTGAAGAGACCCAGTACTTC
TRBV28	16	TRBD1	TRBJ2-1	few	CASTSYRDSSTNEQFF	TGTGCCAGCACGTCATACCGGGACAGCTCTACTAATGAGCAGTTCTTC
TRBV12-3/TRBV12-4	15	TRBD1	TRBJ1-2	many	CASSFRTGSNYGYTF	TGTGCCAGCAGTTTCCGGACAGGGTCTAACTATGGCTACACCTTC
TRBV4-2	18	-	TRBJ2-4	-	CASSQDWRTLAAKNIQYF	TGTGCCAGCAGCCAAGATTGGAGGACCCTCGCGGCCAAAAACATTCAGTACTTC
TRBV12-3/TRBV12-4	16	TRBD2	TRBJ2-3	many	CASSLAASGSTDTQYF	TGTGCCAGCAGTTTGGCTGCTAGCGGGAGCACAGATACGCAGTATTTT
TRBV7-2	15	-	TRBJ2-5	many	CASSRNSGNQETQYF	TGTGCCAGCAGCCGAAACTCAGGGAACCAAGAGACCCAGTACTTC
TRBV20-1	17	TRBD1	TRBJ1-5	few	CSARKPGQGFGNQPQHF	TGCAGTGCTAGAAAACCGGGACAGGGTTTCGGAAATCAGCCCCAGCATTTT
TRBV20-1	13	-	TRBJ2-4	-	CSARDYQLDIQYF	TGCAGTGCTAGAGATTACCAGCTGGACATTCAGTACTTC
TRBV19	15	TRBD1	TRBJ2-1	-	CASSMPGQGGNEQFF	TGTGCCAGTAGTATGCCGGGACAGGGTGGTAATGAGCAGTTCTTC
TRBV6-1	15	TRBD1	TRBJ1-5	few	CASRRQGASPQPQHF	TGTGCCAGCAGAAGACAGGGGGCCTCCCCTCAGCCCCAGCATTTT
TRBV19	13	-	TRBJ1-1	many	CASSSRTATEAFF	TGTGCCAGTAGTTCCCGGACAGCCACTGAAGCTTTCTTT
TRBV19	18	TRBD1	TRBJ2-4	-	CASSTPRDRVEAKNIQYF	TGTGCCAGTAGTACCCCCCGTGACAGGGTGGAAGCCAAAAACATTCAGTACTTC
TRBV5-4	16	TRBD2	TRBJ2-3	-	CASSFPSGESTDTQYF	TGTGCCAGCAGCTTTCCTAGCGGGGAGAGCACAGATACGCAGTATTTT
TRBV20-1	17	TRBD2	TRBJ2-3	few	CSARDWASGTSTDTQYF	TGCAGTGCTAGAGATTGGGCTAGCGGAACTAGCACAGATACGCAGTATTTT
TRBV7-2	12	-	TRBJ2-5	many	CASSSSLETQYF	TGTGCCAGCAGCTCCAGCCTAGAGACCCAGTACTTC
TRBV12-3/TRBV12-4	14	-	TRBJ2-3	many	CASSLGQDYDTQYF	TGTGCCAGCAGTTTAGGACAGGACTACGATACGCAGTATTTT
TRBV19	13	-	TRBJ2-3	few	CASSVGWGDTQYF	TGTGCCAGTAGTGTCGGTTGGGGAGATACGCAGTATTTT
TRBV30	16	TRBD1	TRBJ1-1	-	CAWSRWGTAQFTEAFF	TGTGCCTGGAGTAGGTGGGGGACAGCACAGTTCACTGAAGCTTTCTTT
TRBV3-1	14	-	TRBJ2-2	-	CASSHQAPTGELFF	TGTGCCAGCAGCCATCAGGCCCCAACCGGGGAGCTGTTTTTT
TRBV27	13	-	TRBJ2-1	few	CASSRDPKNEQFF	TGTGCCAGCAGTCGGGACCCCAAGAATGAGCAGTTCTTC
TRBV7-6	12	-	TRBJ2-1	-	CASSLQNNEQFF	TGTGCCAGCAGCTTACAAAACAATGAGCAGTTCTTC
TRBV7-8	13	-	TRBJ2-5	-	CASSPRETETQYF	TGTGCCAGCAGCCCCCGGGAGACAGAGACCCAGTACTTC
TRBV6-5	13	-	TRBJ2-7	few	CASSYSASYEQYF	TGTGCCAGCAGTTACTCCGCGAGTTACGAGCAGTACTTC
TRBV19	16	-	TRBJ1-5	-	CASSIEARYSNQPQHF	TGTGCCAGTAGTATAGAGGCCAGGTATAGCAATCAGCCCCAGCATTTT
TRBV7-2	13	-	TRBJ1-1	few	CASSLGAWSEAFF	TGTGCCAGCAGCTTAGGAGCATGGAGTGAAGCTTTCTTT
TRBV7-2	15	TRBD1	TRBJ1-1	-	CASSPVQGEDTEAFF	TGTGCCAGCAGCCCGGTACAGGGGGAGGACACTGAAGCTTTCTTT
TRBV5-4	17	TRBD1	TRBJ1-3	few	CASSFWTGASSGNTIYF	TGTGCCAGCAGCTTCTGGACAGGGGCAAGCTCTGGAAACACCATATATTTT
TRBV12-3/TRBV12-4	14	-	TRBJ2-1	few	CASTHTVSVAEQFF	TGTGCCAGCACCCATACGGTTTCGGTGGCTGAGCAGTTCTTC
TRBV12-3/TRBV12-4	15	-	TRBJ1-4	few	CASSSAGRPNEKLFF	TGTGCCAGCAGTTCAGCAGGGCGGCCTAATGAAAAACTGTTTTTT
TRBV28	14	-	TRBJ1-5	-	CASQPGGVGQPQHF	TGTGCCAGCCAACCAGGTGGGGTAGGTCAGCCCCAGCATTTT
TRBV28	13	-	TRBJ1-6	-	CASSPRLESPLHF	TGTGCCAGCAGTCCGCGTTTGGAGTCACCCCTCCACTTT
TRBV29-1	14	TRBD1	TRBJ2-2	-	CSVGTGYETGELFF	TGCAGCGTCGGGACAGGGTACGAGACCGGGGAGCTGTTTTTT
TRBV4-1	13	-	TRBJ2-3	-	CASSQMGLDTQYF	TGCGCCAGCAGCCAGATGGGGTTGGATACGCAGTATTTT
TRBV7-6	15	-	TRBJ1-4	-	CASSFGRPTNEKLFF	TGTGCCAGCAGCTTTGGACGGCCAACTAATGAAAAACTGTTTTTT